The entry below gives a single T cell receptor (beta chain) sequence along with its context. This clone's antigen is unknown. No much larger clonotype is one base removed from it; base qualities were not supplied. The data originate from a study of blood T cell repertoires in COVID-19 (dated by TCRdb to 2020 to 2022). With regard to the full study: The collaborator samples originated in the United States, Italy and Spain and spanned the acute and convalescent phases of COVID-19. The material from the prospective study consisted of cDNA or gDNA derived from T cells, B-cell-depleted T cells, or PBMCs. Subjects who had been exposed to COVID-19, were actively infected with it, or had recovered from it provided the deeply sampled blood TCRbeta repertoires that made up the dataset. The repertoires were released in a freely available public database meant as a resource for research on the immune response to SARS-CoV-2. Samples came from the ongoing ImmuneRACE study (first 160 participants) plus 1,254 subjects from 6 global collaborators. The sample metadata nearly always contained a de-identified subject ID, COVID-19 status, age in years and sex. Where available, HLA class I and class II types were obtained from metadata supplied by the sample provider rather than from assay-based typing.

Including cysteine and phenylalanine, the CDR3 has 13 amino acids. The retained sequence is limited to the CDR3, 39 bases, with the frame set at the first base. The trim is 0 bases for V and 5 bases for J, with a gap of 5 bases between the germline ends. In the prospective study, participants were about 18 to 95 years old, resided in about two dozen geographic areas of the United States, and were enrolled through a virtual design. In the prospective study, participants were assigned to cohorts based on the clinical history participants reported in a screening survey and a study questionnaire. For ImmuneRACE Cohort 3, a participant was defined as recovered based on two consecutive negative NP/OP PCR tests, clearance by a healthcare professional, or resolution of symptoms. Mobile phlebotomists in the prospective study collected whole blood, serum and a nasopharyngeal or oropharyngeal swab from every participant. Participants in the prospective study had the option to provide additional blood draws and questionnaires over an approximately 2-month period. Blood samples from the prospective study were shipped frozen or at room temperature prior to DNA extraction.

Broad study findings and their caveats: The amount of clinical and demographic metadata varied by source and participant and was provided uncurated.

TCRbeta CDR3 regions were amplified from genomic DNA using the immunoSEQ Assay, a bias-controlled multiplex PCR. The paper's data handling went like this. Within the assay, amplification of reference gene primers was used to estimate how many nucleated cells each sample contained. Sequence reads were collapsed and filtered to measure the absolute abundance of every unique TCRbeta CDR3 rearrangement. Productive Simpson clonality was computed per sample as the square root of Simpson's diversity index over productive rearrangements. TCRdb limited this immuneACCESS table to in-frame rearrangements with V and J called. A share of clones is missing; checked studies link under half to unresolved V genes, and the rest is unexplained. D and trimming come from the DNA, and the V and J calls and clone size come from that table. The table for this sample lists some 200,000 clones; approximately 80% of them were counted only once. The ten most abundant clones make up about 18% of the sample.

In this chain, TRBV12-3 or TRBV12-4 is recombined with TRBJ1-5, with no confidently assigned D gene. The sequencing sample was made of PBMCs or T cells enriched from blood (not recorded which). The clonotype comes from a woman aged 45 to 65 who had recovered from COVID-19. The CDR3 here reads CASSLAQYQPQHF. Here is the DNA: TGTGCCAGCAGTTTAGCGCAGTATCAGCCCCAGCATTTT.